These 20 T cell receptor beta chains originate from one sample sequenced in a study of cytomegalovirus exposure and HLA in healthy donors. The method was immunoSEQ multiplex PCR; TCRdb's version includes in-frame clones alone and lacks a portion of them. Seen here are about 120,000 clones, around nine tenths observed once, and the top ten hold 1.5% to 2%. The specimen was PBMCs. The receptors come from a woman younger than 30 in good health and CMV-seronegative.

This rearrangement joins TRBV6-1 to TRBJ2-5; 8 nucleotides match TRBD2. Germline-derived CDR1 and CDR2 are MNHNS and SASEGT. The CDR3 consists of 14 residues. Trimming cost V 6 bases and J 4 bases; bases outside gene matches: 7. The CDR3 DNA reads as TGTGCCAGCAGAAGCGGGAGTCAGGGAGAGACCCAGTACTTC. Its translation is CASRSGSQGETQYF.

CDR3 amino acids: CASSQDRGGYTF. The CDR3 DNA reads TGTGCCAGCAGCCAAGATCGCGGGGGCTACACCTTC. The rearrangement joins TRBV4-2 to TRBJ1-2; D gene unclear. Germline V gene lookup returns CDR1 LGHNA and CDR2 YNFKEQ. V lost 0 bases and J 8 bases, leaving 7 bases between the germline ends. The length of the CDR3 is 12 residues.

The rearrangement uses TRBV12-5 and TRBJ2-5, with a tentative D call TRBD1 (6 bases). The CDR3 has 13 residues. The V end was cut by 2 bases, the J end by 7 bases, with 11 bases between. Germline CDR1 and CDR2: LGHNT and FRNRAP. The CDR3 sequence: CASGLTGTGTQYF. The CDR3 DNA is TGTGCTAGTGGTTTGACAGGGACCGGGACCCAGTACTTC.

This clone was picked up one time. V and J are TRBV10-1 and TRBJ2-3; 13 nucleotides agree with TRBD2. Germline CDR1 is WNHNN and CDR2 is SYGVQD (reference sequence). V trimming: 4 bases; J trimming: 0 bases; junction bases outside the gene matches: 4. There are 17 residues in the CDR3. CDR3 protein: CASSGLAGGWSTDTQYF. CDR3 sequence (DNA): TGCGCCAGCAGTGGACTAGCGGGAGGCTGGAGCACAGATACGCAGTATTTT.

The chain has TRBV19 and TRBJ1-5; TRBD1 aligns across 7 bases. Germline V gene sequence: CDR1 LNHDA, CDR2 SQIVND (reference sequence). V lost 8 bases and J lost 2; bases outside the gene matches: 9. The CDR3 is made up of 15 amino acids. The CDR3 nucleotides read TGTGCCAGTGGGTTACAGGGGTTTGGCAATCAGCCCCAGCATTTT. This sequence encodes CASGLQGFGNQPQHF.

The CDR3 coding sequence is TGTGCCAGCAGCTCACAGGGTGGCGCTGAAGCTTTCTTT. Its protein product is CASSSQGGAEAFF. The gene calls are TRBV7-9 and TRBJ1-1; possible D gene TRBD1, 6 bases. Per the germline V gene, CDR1 is SEHNR and CDR2 is FQNEAQ (reference sequence). This CDR3 is 13 amino acids long. V lost 4 bases to trimming and J lost 6 bases, with 12 bases between them.

This clone was seen once. The rearrangement uses TRBV5-1 and TRBJ2-4, with 9 bases fitting TRBD1. The CDR3 is 17 residues long. Unmatched junction bases numbered 7, after V lost 0 bases and J lost 3 bases. Germline CDR1 is SGHRS and CDR2 is YFSETQ. CDR3 in DNA: TGCGCCAGCAGCTTGGCTGGGACAGGGTTTGGCAAAAACATTCAGTACTTC. This encodes CASSLAGTGFGKNIQYF.

The V and J genes are TRBV5-4 and TRBJ1-1; D may be TRBD1 (6 bases). The CDR3 loop spans 15 amino acids. Germline V gene data show CDR1 as SGHNT and CDR2 as YYREEE (reference sequence). V lost 2 bases, J lost 2 bases, and 13 bases lay in between. The CDR3 sequence: CASSFSTGRNTEAFF. The DNA of the CDR3 is TGTGCCAGCAGCTTCTCGACAGGCAGAAACACTGAAGCTTTCTTT.

This chain links TRBV30 with TRBJ1-5; D not resolved. The germline gives CDR1 GTSNPN, CDR2 SVGIG (reference sequence). This CDR3 is built from 14 residues. With 0 bases removed from V and 4 bases from J, the gap between germline ends came to 10 bases. Here the CDR3 DNA reads TGTGCCTGGAGTGTAGCGTCACCAAATCAGCCCCAGCATTTT. It is translated as CAWSVASPNQPQHF.

The gene calls are TRBV29-1 and TRBJ1-2, with D maybe TRBD1 (5 bases). This CDR3 is 12 amino acids long. Per the germline V gene, CDR1 is SQVTM and CDR2 is ANQGSEA. V shed 6 bases and J shed 3 bases, with 11 bases lying between them. The CDR3 DNA reads as TGCAGCGTCGTCTGGGGGGACTATGGCTACACCTTC. Translating it yields CSVVWGDYGYTF.

V and J are TRBV5-6 and TRBJ2-7; the match to TRBD2 covers 9 bases. CDR3 size: 15 residues. Losses at the gene ends were 0 bases for V and 3 bases for J; bases not matched to a gene: 4. The germline V gene encodes CDR1 SGHDT and CDR2 YYEEEE. This CDR3 reads CASSLGLAVIYEQYF. For the CDR3, the DNA is TGTGCCAGCAGCTTGGGACTAGCGGTTATCTACGAGCAGTACTTC.

In its sample, this clone was seen once. J is TRBJ2-1 and V is TRBV5-5; maybe TRBD1 (6 bases). Germline V gene lookup returns CDR1 SGHKS and CDR2 YYEKEE (reference sequence). V shed 2 bases and J shed 1 base, with 16 bases lying between them. CDR3 size: 17 residues. In nucleotides, the CDR3 is TGTGCCAGCAGCTTAAAGGGGGAAAGAGGGTCCTACAATGAGCAGTTCTTC. Protein product: CASSLKGERGSYNEQFF.

The chain employs TRBV27 and TRBJ2-2, with 9 positions matching TRBD1. Germline trimming cut 6 bases from V and 4 bases from J; bases unmatched to any gene: 6. The germline CDR1 and CDR2 sequences are MNHEY and SMNVEV (reference sequence). This CDR3 spans 15 amino acids. The CDR3 DNA sequence: TGTGCCAGCAGCCGGGACAGGGCTCTCACCGGGGAGCTGTTTTTT. Translated: CASSRDRALTGELFF.

The count of this clone is one. The CDR3: CASRDLTGFGEQYF. The CDR3, as DNA: TGTGCCAGCAGGGACCTTACAGGGTTCGGCGAGCAGTACTTC. This chain connects TRBV2 to TRBJ2-7, with D possibly TRBD1 on 6 matching bases. Per the germline V gene, CDR1 is SNHLY and CDR2 is FYNNEI. V dropped 6 bases and J dropped 6 bases, with 18 bases sitting between them. The CDR3 covers 14 residues. Supplemented by reference TRBV2 and TRBJ2-7, the full variable domain reads EPEVTQTPSHQVTQMGQEVILRCVPISNHLYFYWYRQILGQKVEFLVSFYNNEISEKSEIFDDQFSVERPDGSNFTLKIRSTKLEDSAMYFCASRDLTGFGEQYFGPGTRLTVT.

The CDR3 DNA sequence: TGCGCCAGCAGCCCGGGCGGGGGCACTGAAGCTTTCTTT. It translates to CASSPGGGTEAFF. The rearrangement joins TRBV5-1 to TRBJ1-1, with a possible D match to TRBD1 (5 bases). V was pared by 4 bases and J by 4 bases, with 11 bases between. Germline V gene lookup returns CDR1 SGHRS and CDR2 YFSETQ. The CDR3 has 13 amino acids.

This clone has a single count. The chain couples TRBV2 to TRBJ2-1, with D possibly being TRBD2 (6 bases). With 6 bases removed from V and 9 bases from J, the gap between germline ends came to 15 bases. The V gene's germline CDR1 is SNHLY and CDR2 FYNNEI. CDR3 length equals 13 residues. Here the CDR3 DNA reads TGTGCCAGCAGCCGCGGGGACGTTGGTGAGCAGTTCTTC. This gives the protein CASSRGDVGEQFF.

The chain recombines TRBV21-1 with TRBJ2-3; TRBD1 is the table's D call, not checked against the DNA. TRBV21-1 is marked as a pseudogene. There are 18 residues in the CDR3. CDR3: CASTLTGALDQGTDTQYF. Written as DNA, the CDR3 is TGTGCCAGCACCCTTACAGGGGCCCTCGACCAGGGCACAGATACGCAGTATTTT.

The rearrangement joins TRBV30 to TRBJ2-7; weak D call: TRBD1 (6 bases). The V gene lost 1 base and the J gene lost 2 bases, with 9 bases spanning the gap. The length of the CDR3 is 13 residues. From germline, CDR1 is GTSNPN and CDR2 SVGIG (reference sequence). The CDR3 protein is CAWSGTVPYEQYF. DNA of the CDR3: TGTGCCTGGAGTGGGACAGTACCCTACGAGCAGTACTTC.

This sequence joins TRBV28 and TRBJ1-1, with D hard to call. Trimming left V 7 bases short and J 7 bases short, with 13 bases between. Per germline, CDR1 MDHEN and CDR2 SYDVKM. The CDR3 loop spans 12 amino acids. This chain's CDR3 is CASILGADEAFF. The DNA for the CDR3 is TGTGCCAGCATCCTGGGAGCAGATGAAGCTTTCTTT.

This chain uses TRBV29-1 with TRBJ2-1, with D tentatively TRBD1 (7 bases). Germline CDR1 and CDR2: SQVTM and ANQGSEA. CDR3 length equals 12 residues. The V end lost 6 bases, the J end lost 10 bases, and 16 bases lay between the germline ends. The chain's CDR3 is CSVVEGAWEQFF. The CDR3 DNA is TGCAGCGTCGTGGAGGGGGCTTGGGAGCAGTTCTTC.